The T cell receptor beta chain under discussion was sequenced for a study of T cells in Graves' hyperthyroidism and ophthalmopathy. RNA transcripts were the template for amplifying TCR beta CDR3 regions. First-round RT-PCR targeting the TCR CDR3 was performed with the HTBI primer set. Via MiXCR, TCRdb re-called the multiplex PCR reads, giving one row per CDR3 protein. The repertoire has 470,000 or so distinct CDR3 sequences, under 25% of them found once; the top ten carry roughly 29%. The sequencing input was blood. The sequence was obtained from a man aged 18-30 years with Graves' hyperthyroidism.

The CDR3: CASSLDRRSTDTQYF. As DNA, the CDR3 is TGCGCCAGCAGCTTGGACAGGCGAAGCACAGATACGCAGTATTTT. The chain combines TRBV5-1 with TRBJ2-3, with a possible D match to TRBD1 (5 bases). Germline V gene data show CDR1 as SGHRS and CDR2 as YFSETQ. V lost 0 bases, J lost 0 bases, and 8 bases lay in between. The CDR3 is 15 amino acids.